This TCR beta chain is from a study of graft-versus-host responses after intestinal transplantation. Looked up from germline, CDR1 is MNHNS and CDR2 is SASEGT. The CDR3 contains 16 residues. V dropped 1 base and J dropped 3 bases, with 12 bases sitting between them. TCRdb's table, derived via immunoSEQ multiplex PCR, lists solely in-frame clones and lacks some. The table records about 20,000 clones, roughly 86% of them present only once. This rearrangement joins TRBV6-1 to TRBJ1-4; D possibly corresponds to TRBD1 (5 bases). The TCR was taken from a human patient who received an intestinal transplant, so some T cells may come from the graft donor. The source material was PBMCs, sampled about 230 days after intestinal transplant. The CDR3 protein is CASSEGRGRPNEKLFF. CDR3 sequence (DNA): TGTGCCAGCAGTGAAGGGAGGGGCAGACCTAATGAAAAACTGTTTTTT.